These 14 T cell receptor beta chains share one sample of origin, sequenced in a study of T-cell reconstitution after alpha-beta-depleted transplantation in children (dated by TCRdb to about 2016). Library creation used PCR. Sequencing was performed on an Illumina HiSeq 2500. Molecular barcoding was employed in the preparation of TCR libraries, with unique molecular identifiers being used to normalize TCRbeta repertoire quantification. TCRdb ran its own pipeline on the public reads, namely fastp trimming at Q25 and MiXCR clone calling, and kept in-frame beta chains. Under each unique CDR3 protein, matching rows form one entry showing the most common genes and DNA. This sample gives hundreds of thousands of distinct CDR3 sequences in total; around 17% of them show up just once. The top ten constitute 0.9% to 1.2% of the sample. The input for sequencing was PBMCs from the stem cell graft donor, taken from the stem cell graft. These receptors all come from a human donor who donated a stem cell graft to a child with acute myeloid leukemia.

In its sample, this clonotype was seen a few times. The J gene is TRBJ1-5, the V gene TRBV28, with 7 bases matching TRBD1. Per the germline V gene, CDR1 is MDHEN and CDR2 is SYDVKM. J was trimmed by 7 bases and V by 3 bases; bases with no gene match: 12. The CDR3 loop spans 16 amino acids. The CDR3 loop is CASSFVFGTAGQPQHF. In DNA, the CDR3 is TGTGCCAGCAGTTTCGTATTCGGGACAGCGGGGCAGCCCCAGCATTTT. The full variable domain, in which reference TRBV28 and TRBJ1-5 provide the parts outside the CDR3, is DVKVTQSSRYLVKRTGEKVFLECVQDMDHENMFWYRQDPGLGLRLIYFSYDVKMKEKGDIPEGYSVSREKKERFSLILESASTNQTSMYLCASSFVFGTAGQPQHFGDGTRLSIL.

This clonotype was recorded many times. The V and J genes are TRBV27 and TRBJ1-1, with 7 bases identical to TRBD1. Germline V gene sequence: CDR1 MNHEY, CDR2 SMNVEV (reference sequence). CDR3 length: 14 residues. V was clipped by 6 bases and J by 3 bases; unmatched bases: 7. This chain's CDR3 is CASRNRGKDTEAFF. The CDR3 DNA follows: TGTGCCAGCAGAAACAGGGGAAAGGACACTGAAGCTTTCTTT.

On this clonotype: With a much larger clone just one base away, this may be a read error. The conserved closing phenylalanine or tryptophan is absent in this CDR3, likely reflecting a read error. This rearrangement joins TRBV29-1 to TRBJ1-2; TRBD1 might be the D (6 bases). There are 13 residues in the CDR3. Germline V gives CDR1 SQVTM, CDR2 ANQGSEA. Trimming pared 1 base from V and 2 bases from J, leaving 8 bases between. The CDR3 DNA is TGCAGCGTTGAAGCCACAGGGAACTATGGCTACACCATC. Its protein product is CSVEATGNYGYTI.

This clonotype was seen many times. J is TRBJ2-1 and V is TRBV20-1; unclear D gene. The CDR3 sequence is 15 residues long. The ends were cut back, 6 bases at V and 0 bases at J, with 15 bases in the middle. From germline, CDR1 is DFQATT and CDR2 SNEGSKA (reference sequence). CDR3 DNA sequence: TGCAGTGCATCAGAATCCTCGAGCTCCTACAATGAGCAGTTCTTC. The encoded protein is CSASESSSSYNEQFF.

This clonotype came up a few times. Here the CDR3 reads CATSEQENRSYNEQFF. The CDR3 DNA reads TGTGCCACCAGTGAGCAAGAGAATCGCTCCTACAATGAGCAGTTCTTC. The chain recombines TRBV24-1 with TRBJ2-1; no definite D call. The CDR3 contains 16 residues. Looked up from germline, CDR1 is KGHDR and CDR2 is SFDVKD. Deletions cut 4 bases from V and 0 bases from J, with 12 bases between.

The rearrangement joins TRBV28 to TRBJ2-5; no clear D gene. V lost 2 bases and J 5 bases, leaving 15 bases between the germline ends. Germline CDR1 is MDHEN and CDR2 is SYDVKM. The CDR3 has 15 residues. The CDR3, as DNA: TGTGCCAGCAGTTTAGGACCCGGTGCCTGGGAGACCCAGTACTTC. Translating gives CASSLGPGAWETQYF.

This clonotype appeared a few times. CDR3 in DNA: TGTGCCACCAGTGATCCCGGGACAGGCACCTACGAGCAGTACTTC. As protein: CATSDPGTGTYEQYF. The gene calls are TRBV24-1 and TRBJ2-7; TRBD1 agrees at 8 bases. The CDR3 contains 15 residues. Germline V gene sequence: CDR1 KGHDR, CDR2 SFDVKD. The trim removed 3 bases at V and 2 bases at J, leaving 5 bases unmatched.

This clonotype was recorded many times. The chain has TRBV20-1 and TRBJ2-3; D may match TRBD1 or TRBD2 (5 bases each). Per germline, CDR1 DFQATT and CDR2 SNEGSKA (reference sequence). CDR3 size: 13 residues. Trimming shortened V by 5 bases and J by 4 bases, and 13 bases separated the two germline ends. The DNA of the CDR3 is TGCAGTGCTCGTGGGGGACGACCAGATACGCAGTATTTT. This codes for CSARGGRPDTQYF.

CDR3 amino acids: CASSNIQPGNTIYF. As DNA, the CDR3 is TGTGCCAGCAGTAATATACAACCTGGAAACACCATATATTTT. The chain employs TRBV6-1 and TRBJ1-3; no definite D call. In germline, CDR1 is MNHNS, CDR2 SASEGT. Trimming cost V 5 bases and J 2 bases, with 10 bases left between them. CDR3 length: 14 amino acids.

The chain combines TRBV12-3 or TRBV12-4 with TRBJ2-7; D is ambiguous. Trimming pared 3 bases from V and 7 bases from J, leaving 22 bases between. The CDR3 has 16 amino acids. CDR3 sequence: CASSFISNTPLKEQYF. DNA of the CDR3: TGTGCCAGCAGTTTTATTTCGAACACACCGTTGAAAGAGCAGTACTTC.

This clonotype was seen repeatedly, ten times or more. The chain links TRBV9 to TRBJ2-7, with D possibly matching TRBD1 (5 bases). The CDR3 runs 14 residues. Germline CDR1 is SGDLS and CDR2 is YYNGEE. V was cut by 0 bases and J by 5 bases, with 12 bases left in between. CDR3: CASSVGQGNHEQYF. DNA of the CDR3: TGTGCCAGCAGCGTAGGGCAGGGAAACCACGAGCAGTACTTC.

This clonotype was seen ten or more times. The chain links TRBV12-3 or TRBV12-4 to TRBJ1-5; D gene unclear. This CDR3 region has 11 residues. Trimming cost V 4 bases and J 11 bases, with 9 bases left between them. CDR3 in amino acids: CASSSGRSQHF. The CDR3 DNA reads TGTGCCAGCAGTTCTGGGCGATCCCAGCATTTT.

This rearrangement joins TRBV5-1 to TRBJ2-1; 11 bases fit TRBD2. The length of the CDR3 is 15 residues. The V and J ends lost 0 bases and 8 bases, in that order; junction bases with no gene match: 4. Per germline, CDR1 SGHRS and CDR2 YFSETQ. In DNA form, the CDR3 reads TGCGCCAGCAGCTTGGAATTAGCGGGGGGGGATGAGCAGTTCTTC. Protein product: CASSLELAGGDEQFF.

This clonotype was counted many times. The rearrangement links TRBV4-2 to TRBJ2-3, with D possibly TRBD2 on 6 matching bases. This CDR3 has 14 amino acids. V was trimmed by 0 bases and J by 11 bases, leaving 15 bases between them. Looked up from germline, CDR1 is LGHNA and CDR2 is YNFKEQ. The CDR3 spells CASSQEEGEVQQYF. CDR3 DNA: TGTGCCAGCAGCCAAGAGGAGGGCGAGGTCCAGCAGTATTTT.